This section outlines one T cell receptor (beta chain) sequence together with its context. Its matching antigen is unknown. Treatment defined: roughly 18 received Ad26.COV2.S at low or high dose, single or two shots; about five received placebo; per-sample allocation not given. Samples analyzed were those drawn on day 63 after the first vaccine or placebo injection. This entry is derived from a study of Ad26.COV2.S vaccination and SARS-CoV-2 variants. Background on the study: Participants got Ad26.COV2.S intramuscularly, once or twice 56 days apart.

Here immunoSEQ multiplex PCR was the method, and the copy in TCRdb shows in-frame clones only, minus some. The table lists roughly 350,000 clones, roughly 89% of them singletons, with about 4.6% in the top ten. Study-level results: Measures of TCR breadth and depth may have fallen short of total T cell responses. Reports say spike-specific CD8+ and CD4+ T cell responses covered substantial breadth after vaccination.

The source is a person between 18 and 60 years old who received the Ad26.COV2.S COVID-19 vaccine or a placebo. Sample: peripheral blood, taken in a trial of Ad26.COV2.S vaccine versus placebo.

This CDR3 reads CASSQDLTGAYEQYF. Written as DNA, the CDR3 is TGCGCCAGCAGCCAGGACCTAACAGGGGCCTACGAGCAGTACTTC. This rearrangement joins TRBV4-3 to TRBJ2-7; TRBD1 agrees at 7 bases. The CDR3 consists of 15 residues. Germline V gives CDR1 LGHNA, CDR2 YSLEER. With 3 bases clipped from V and 2 bases from J, the junction kept 7 bases outside the gene matches.